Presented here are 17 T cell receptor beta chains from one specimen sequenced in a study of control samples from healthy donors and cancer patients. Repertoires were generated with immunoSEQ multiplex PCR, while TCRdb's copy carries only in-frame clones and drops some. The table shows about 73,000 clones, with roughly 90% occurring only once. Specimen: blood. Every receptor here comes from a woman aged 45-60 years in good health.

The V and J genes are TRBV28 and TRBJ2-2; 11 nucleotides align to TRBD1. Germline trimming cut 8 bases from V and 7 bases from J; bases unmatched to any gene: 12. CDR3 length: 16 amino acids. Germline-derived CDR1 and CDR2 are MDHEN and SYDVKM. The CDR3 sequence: CASLPRTGGWNGELFF. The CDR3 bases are TGTGCCAGCCTGCCTAGGACAGGGGGCTGGAACGGGGAGCTGTTTTTT.

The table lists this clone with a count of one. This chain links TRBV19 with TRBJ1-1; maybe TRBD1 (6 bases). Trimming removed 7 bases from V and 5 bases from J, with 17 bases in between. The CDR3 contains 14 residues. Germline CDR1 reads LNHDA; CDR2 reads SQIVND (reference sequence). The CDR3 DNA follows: TGTGCCAGTACCCGGGGGCTGCGGAGAACTGAAGCTTTCTTT. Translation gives CASTRGLRRTEAFF.

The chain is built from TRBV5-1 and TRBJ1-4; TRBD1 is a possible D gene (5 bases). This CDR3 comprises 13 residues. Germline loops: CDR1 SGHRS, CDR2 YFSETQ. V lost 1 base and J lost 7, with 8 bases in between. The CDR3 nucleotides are TGCGCCAGCAGCTTGATCCAGGGTGAAAAACTGTTTTTT. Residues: CASSLIQGEKLFF.

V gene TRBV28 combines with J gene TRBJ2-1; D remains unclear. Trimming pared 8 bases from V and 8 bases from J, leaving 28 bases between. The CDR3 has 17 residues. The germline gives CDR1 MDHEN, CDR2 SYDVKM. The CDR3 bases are TGTGCCAGCTTTCAAGGCTGGGGATCAGAAGTCGGTGATGAGCAGTTCTTC. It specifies CASFQGWGSEVGDEQFF.

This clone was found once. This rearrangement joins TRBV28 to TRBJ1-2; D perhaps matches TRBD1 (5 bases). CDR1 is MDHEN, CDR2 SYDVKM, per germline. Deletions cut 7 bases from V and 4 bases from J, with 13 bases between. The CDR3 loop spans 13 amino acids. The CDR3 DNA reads TGTGCCAGCACCGAAACAGGCCTCTATGGCTACACCTTC. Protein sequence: CASTETGLYGYTF.

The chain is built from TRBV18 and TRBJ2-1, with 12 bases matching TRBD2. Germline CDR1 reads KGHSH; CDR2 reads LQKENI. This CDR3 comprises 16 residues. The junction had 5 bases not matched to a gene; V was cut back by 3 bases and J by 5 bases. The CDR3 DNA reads TGTGCCAGCTCACCCCGGACTAGCGGGGCTGACAATGAGCAGTTCTTC. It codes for CASSPRTSGADNEQFF.

This CDR3 is CASRGESYNEQFF. In DNA form, the CDR3 reads TGCGCCAGCAGAGGGGAATCCTACAATGAGCAGTTCTTC. The chain is built from TRBV5-1 and TRBJ2-1; D is possibly TRBD1 (5 bases). V lost 5 bases and J lost 1, with 7 bases in between. The length of the CDR3 is 13 residues. Germline V CDR1 and CDR2: SGHRS, YFSETQ.

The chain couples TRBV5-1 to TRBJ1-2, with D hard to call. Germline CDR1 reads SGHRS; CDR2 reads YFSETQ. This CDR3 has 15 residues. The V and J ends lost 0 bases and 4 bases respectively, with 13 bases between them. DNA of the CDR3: TGCGCCAGCAGCTTGGAGTTCGACTCCGCCTATGGCTACACCTTC. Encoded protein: CASSLEFDSAYGYTF. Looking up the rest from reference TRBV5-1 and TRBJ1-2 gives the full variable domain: KAGVTQTPRYLIKTRGQQVTLSCSPISGHRSVSWYQQTPGQGLQFLFEYFSETQRNKGNFPGRFSGRQFSNSRSEMNVSTLELGDSALYLCASSLEFDSAYGYTFGSGTRLTVV.

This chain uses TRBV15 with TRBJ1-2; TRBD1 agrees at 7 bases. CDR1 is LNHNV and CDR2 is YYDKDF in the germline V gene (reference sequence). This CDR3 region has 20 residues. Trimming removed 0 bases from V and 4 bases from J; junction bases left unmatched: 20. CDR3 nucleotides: TGTGCCACCAGCAGAGATAGTAGTGGTGGACTGCCACAGGGGACCTATGGCTACACCTTC. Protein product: CATSRDSSGGLPQGTYGYTF.

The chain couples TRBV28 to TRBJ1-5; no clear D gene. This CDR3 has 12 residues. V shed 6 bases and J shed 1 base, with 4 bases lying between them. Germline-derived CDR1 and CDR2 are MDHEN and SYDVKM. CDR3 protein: CASRPSNQPQHF. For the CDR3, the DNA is TGTGCCAGCAGACCGAGCAATCAGCCCCAGCATTTT.

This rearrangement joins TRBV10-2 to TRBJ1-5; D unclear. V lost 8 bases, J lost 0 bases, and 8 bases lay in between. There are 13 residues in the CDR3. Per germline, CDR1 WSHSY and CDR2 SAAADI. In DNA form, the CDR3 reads TGCGCCAGCGGGGTCAATAGCAATCAGCCCCAGCATTTT. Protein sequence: CASGVNSNQPQHF.

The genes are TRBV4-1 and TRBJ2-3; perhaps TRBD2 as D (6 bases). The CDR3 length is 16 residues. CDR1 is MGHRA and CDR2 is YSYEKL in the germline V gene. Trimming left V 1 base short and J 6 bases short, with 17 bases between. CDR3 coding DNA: TGCGCCAGCAGCCAAGTTTCCCTTGCCGCGGGGGATACGCAGTATTTT. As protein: CASSQVSLAAGDTQYF.

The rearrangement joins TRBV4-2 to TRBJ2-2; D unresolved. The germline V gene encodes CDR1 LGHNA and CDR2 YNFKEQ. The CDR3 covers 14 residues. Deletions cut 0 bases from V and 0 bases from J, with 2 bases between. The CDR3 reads CASSQDPNTGELFF. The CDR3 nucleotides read TGTGCCAGCAGCCAAGATCCGAACACCGGGGAGCTGTTTTTT.

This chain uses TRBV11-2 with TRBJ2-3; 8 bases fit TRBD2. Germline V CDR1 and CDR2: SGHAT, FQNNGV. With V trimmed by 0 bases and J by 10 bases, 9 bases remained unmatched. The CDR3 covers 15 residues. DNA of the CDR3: TGTGCCAGCAGCTTAGAAAGGTCTCTCGGGAGGGCGCAGTATTTT. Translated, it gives CASSLERSLGRAQYF. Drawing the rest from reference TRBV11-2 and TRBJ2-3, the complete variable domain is EAGVAQSPRYKIIEKRQSVAFWCNPISGHATLYWYQQILGQGPKLLIQFQNNGVVDDSQLPKDRFSAERLKGVDSTLKIQPAKLEDSAVYLCASSLERSLGRAQYFGPGTRLTVL.

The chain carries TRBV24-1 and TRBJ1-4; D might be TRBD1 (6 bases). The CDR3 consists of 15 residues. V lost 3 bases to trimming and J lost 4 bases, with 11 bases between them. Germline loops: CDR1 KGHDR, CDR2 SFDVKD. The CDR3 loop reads CATSDGGAHNEKLFF. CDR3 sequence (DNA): TGTGCCACCAGTGATGGGGGGGCGCATAATGAAAAACTGTTTTTT.

For the CDR3, the DNA is TGTGCCAGCAGCCAATTGCGTTCAGGGGGCGAGACTGAAGCTTTCTTT. Its protein is CASSQLRSGGETEAFF. The chain carries TRBV14 and TRBJ1-1; 8 bases line up with TRBD1. Germline V lookup: CDR1 SGHDN, CDR2 FVKESK. J gave up 5 bases and V 2 bases, and 10 bases lay outside the gene matches. This CDR3 is built from 16 residues. The full variable domain, rest sourced from reference TRBV14 and TRBJ1-1, is EAGVTQFPSHSVIEKGQTVTLRCDPISGHDNLYWYRRVMGKEIKFLLHFVKESKQDESGMPNNRFLAERTGGTYSTLKVQPAELEDSGVYFCASSQLRSGGETEAFFGQGTRLTVV.

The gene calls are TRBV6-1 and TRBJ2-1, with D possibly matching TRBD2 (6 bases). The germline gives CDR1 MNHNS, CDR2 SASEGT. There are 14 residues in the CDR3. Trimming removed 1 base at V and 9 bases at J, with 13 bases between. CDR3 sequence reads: CASSEVGGLVEQFF. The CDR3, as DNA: TGTGCCAGCAGTGAAGTGGGAGGCCTCGTTGAGCAGTTCTTC.